These T cell receptor beta chains were read from a single sample in a study of T cell responses to AZD1222 COVID-19 vaccine. Using immunoSEQ multiplex PCR, the repertoire was profiled, and TCRdb retains in-frame clones only, with some absent. Of more than 140,000 clones in the sample, around 89% are singletons; the top ten hold about 2.7%. Sequences were derived from peripheral blood, sampled on day 0 of AZD1222 vaccination. The origin of the receptors is an adult in good health. CDR3s include the opening cysteine and the closing phenylalanine or tryptophan. The order of the fields is V gene, clone size, J gene, D gene, CDR3 protein, CDR3 DNA. D genes are given only for firm matches. Expanded clones are given a class, and other clones once, few, many or no size at all.

>TRBV9|-|TRBJ1-1|-
CASSEGDVEGAFF
TGTGCCAGCAGCGAGGGGGACGTCGAAGGGGCTTTCTTT
>TRBV7-8|few|TRBJ1-1|-
CASSFGHRNTEAFF
TGTGCCAGCAGCTTCGGACACCGGAACACTGAAGCTTTCTTT
>TRBV4-3|once|TRBJ2-1|TRBD2
CASSQESASGYNEQFF
TGCGCCAGCAGCCAAGAATCGGCTAGCGGCTACAATGAGCAGTTCTTC
>TRBV19|-|TRBJ1-2|-
CASSTGQANYGYTF
TGTGCCAGTAGTACAGGACAAGCTAACTATGGCTACACCTTC
>TRBV10-3|-|TRBJ2-5|TRBD2
CAISVGETSGSSSETQYF
TGTGCCATCAGTGTGGGGGAGACTAGCGGGTCCTCCAGTGAGACCCAGTACTTC
>TRBV28|-|TRBJ1-2|-
CASSLPSTGNYGYTF
TGTGCCAGCAGTTTACCCTCGACGGGAAACTATGGCTACACCTTC
>TRBV6-5|-|TRBJ2-7|TRBD1
CASSSSGTGRNEQYF
TGTGCCAGCAGTTCCAGCGGGACAGGGCGGAACGAGCAGTACTTC
>TRBV6-5|-|TRBJ2-6|-
CASVLLKTGANVLTF
TGTGCCAGCGTACTCTTAAAAACTGGGGCCAACGTCCTGACTTTC
>TRBV7-9|-|TRBJ2-5|-
CASSSGTELETQYF
TGTGCCAGCAGCAGTGGGACTGAACTAGAGACCCAGTACTTC
>TRBV4-3|-|TRBJ2-1|TRBD2
CASSDRDYTYNEQFF
TGCGCCAGCAGCGACCGGGACTATACCTACAATGAGCAGTTCTTC
>TRBV7-2|-|TRBJ1-2|-
CASSLETGAFYGYTF
TGTGCCAGCAGCTTGGAAACGGGGGCGTTCTATGGCTACACCTTC
>TRBV4-2|-|TRBJ2-7|TRBD2
CASREGGSEQYF
TGTGCCAGCCGTGAGGGAGGGAGTGAGCAGTACTTC
>TRBV14|-|TRBJ1-1|-
CASSMDYQEAFF
TGTGCCAGCAGCATGGATTACCAAGAAGCTTTCTTT
>TRBV2|-|TRBJ2-2|-
CASRYMGGVNTGELFF
TGTGCCAGCAGATACATGGGCGGGGTGAACACCGGGGAGCTGTTTTTT
>TRBV5-4|-|TRBJ2-7|TRBD2
CASSPAGREQYF
TGTGCCAGCAGCCCAGCGGGGCGCGAGCAGTACTTC